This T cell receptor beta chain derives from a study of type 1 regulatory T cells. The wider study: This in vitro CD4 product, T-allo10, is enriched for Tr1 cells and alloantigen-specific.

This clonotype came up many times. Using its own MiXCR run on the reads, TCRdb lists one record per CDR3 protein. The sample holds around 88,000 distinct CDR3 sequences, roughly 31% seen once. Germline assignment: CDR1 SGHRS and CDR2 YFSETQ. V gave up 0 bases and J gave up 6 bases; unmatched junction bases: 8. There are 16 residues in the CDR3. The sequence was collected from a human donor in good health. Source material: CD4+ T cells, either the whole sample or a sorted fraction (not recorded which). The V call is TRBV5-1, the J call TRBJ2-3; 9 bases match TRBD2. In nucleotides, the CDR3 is TGCGCCAGCAGCTTGGTACTAGCGGGTAACTCGGATACGCAGTATTTT. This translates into CASSLVLAGNSDTQYF.